A selection of T cell receptor beta chains follows, all from one sample in a study of Ad26.COV2.S vaccination and SARS-CoV-2 variants. Generated by immunoSEQ multiplex PCR, the TCRdb table keeps only in-frame clones and is missing some. The sample has about 420,000 clones; roughly 88% are singletons. This specimen consisted of peripheral blood, obtained in a trial of Ad26.COV2.S vaccine versus placebo. The receptor set was obtained from a person between 18 and 65 years old who received the Ad26.COV2.S COVID-19 vaccine or a placebo. The CDR3 runs from the conserved cysteine through the conserved F or W. D genes are given only for firm matches. Rows may omit the clone size; those that give it use once, few, many or a size class.

CDR3 protein,CDR3 DNA,J gene,clone size,D gene,V gene
CASSLVLGQGYEQYF,TGTGCCAGCAGCCTAGTCCTGGGACAGGGATACGAGCAGTACTTC,TRBJ2-7,NA,TRBD1,TRBV7-2
CARRPETGQGAYEQYF,TGTGCCAGAAGACCCGAAACGGGACAGGGGGCGTACGAGCAGTACTTC,TRBJ2-7,NA,TRBD1,TRBV5-3
CASSSTKDSPLHF,TGTGCCAGCAGTTCTACCAAGGATTCACCCCTCCACTTT,TRBJ1-6,NA,NA,TRBV12-3/TRBV12-4
CASSLFGKTEAFF,TGTGCCAGCAGCTTGTTCGGGAAAACTGAAGCTTTCTTT,TRBJ1-1,NA,NA,TRBV5-4
CASSGPPRGYTF,TGTGCCAGCTCCGGCCCCCCGAGAGGCTACACCTTC,TRBJ1-2,once,NA,TRBV12-3/TRBV12-4
CASSPRDDKYGYTF,TGTGCCAGCAGCCCCCGGGACGACAAGTATGGCTACACCTTC,TRBJ1-2,NA,NA,TRBV11-1
CASSRGETQYF,TGTGCCAGCAGCCGGGGGGAGACCCAGTACTTC,TRBJ2-5,NA,NA,TRBV6-2/TRBV6-3
CATSREGYEQYF,TGTGCCACCAGCAGAGAAGGGTACGAGCAGTACTTC,TRBJ2-7,NA,NA,TRBV15
CASRRAGGSADTQYF,TGTGCCAGCAGGAGAGCGGGGGGAAGCGCAGATACGCAGTATTTT,TRBJ2-3,few,TRBD2,TRBV6-4
CASSIRDRYNEKLFF,TGTGCCAGTAGTATTCGGGACAGATATAATGAAAAACTGTTTTTT,TRBJ1-4,NA,TRBD1,TRBV19
CASSYRDTQYF,TGTGCCAGCAGTTATAGGGATACGCAGTATTTT,TRBJ2-3,NA,NA,TRBV6-2/TRBV6-3
CASSLSGQGGPYTF,TGTGCCAGCAGTTTATCTGGACAGGGAGGACCTTACACCTTC,TRBJ1-2,NA,TRBD1,TRBV28
CASSQTENTEAFF,TGTGCCAGTAGCCAAACAGAGAACACTGAAGCTTTCTTT,TRBJ1-1,NA,NA,TRBV19
CASSRTGETQYF,TGCGCCAGCAGTCGGACTGGGGAGACCCAGTACTTC,TRBJ2-5,NA,NA,TRBV4-1